This T cell receptor beta chain is drawn from a study of T-cell reconstitution after alpha-beta-depleted transplantation in children (dated by TCRdb to 2016 to 2017). Context from the whole study: Using TCR repertoire profiling, the study followed T-cell immune reconstitution in a quantitative way in children after TCRalphabeta/CD19-depleted allogeneic hematopoietic cell transplantation.

The library was built by means of PCR. Sequencing was performed on an Illumina HiSeq 2500. TCR libraries were prepared with molecular barcoding, using unique molecular identifiers to normalize TCRbeta repertoire quantification. The public reads were reprocessed in TCRdb via fastp at Q25 and MiXCR, keeping in-frame beta chains. Each CDR3 protein gets just one entry, which takes the most common genes and DNA from the rows behind it. This sample is represented by 500,000 to 600,000 distinct CDR3 sequences; approximately 32% of them were singletons. The ten top clones hold 2% to 2.5% of the sample. The germline V end is reduced by 5 bases and the J end by 7 bases; junction bases left unmatched: 6. The germline V gene gives CDR1 as SGHNT and CDR2 as YENEEA. From the cysteine up to the phenylalanine, the CDR3 has a length of 15 residues. CDR3 DNA only is kept here, 45 bases in frame from base 1. Turning to this clonotype: Its antigen is currently not known. The sample holds no much larger clone one base away, and base qualities are not on file.

The sample in question was PBMCs from the stem cell graft donor, obtained from the stem cell graft. The chain is assembled from TRBV11-3 and TRBJ1-5; 12 bases in between match TRBD1. The TCR comes from a human donor who donated a stem cell graft to a child with aplastic anemia. The CDR3 sequence is CASSQGQGARQPQHF. In nucleotide form, the sequence is TGTGCCAGCAGCCAGGGACAGGGGGCGAGACAGCCCCAGCATTTT. With the portions outside the CDR3 filled from the reference TRBV11-3 and TRBJ1-5 genes, the complete variable region becomes EAGVVQSPRYKIIEKKQPVAFWCNPISGHNTLYWYLQNLGQGPELLIRYENEEAVDDSQLPKDRFSAERLKGVDSTLKIQPAELGDSAVYLCASSQGQGARQPQHFGDGTRLSIL.